The 25 T cell receptor beta chains below come from one sample, sequenced in a study of blood T cell repertoires in COVID-19. Clones were sequenced by immunoSEQ multiplex PCR, and TCRdb holds only the in-frame ones, with some missing. The profile shows about 240,000 clones, 75% to 90% of them singletons. What was sequenced was peripheral blood. Receptors were obtained from a man aged 60 to 75 who had recovered from COVID-19.

This clone was seen just once. The V and J genes are TRBV5-6 and TRBJ2-7; 9 nucleotides agree with TRBD1. V gave up 4 bases and J gave up 4 bases; unmatched junction bases: 9. This CDR3 contains 15 residues. The germline CDR1 and CDR2 sequences are SGHDT and YYEEEE. The CDR3 is CASSGTGTGIYEQYF. CDR3 coding DNA: TGTGCCAGCAGCGGAACCGGGACAGGGATTTACGAGCAGTACTTC.

This clone was observed once. The chain employs TRBV6-2 or TRBV6-3 and TRBJ2-1; a weak D match, TRBD2 (5 bases). V shed 5 bases and J shed 7 bases, with 9 bases lying between them. Germline assignment: CDR1 MNHEY and CDR2 SVGEGT. The CDR3 runs 12 residues. CDR3 coding DNA: TGTGCCAGCAGTCGACTAAGTAATGAGCAGTTCTTC. Its protein product is CASSRLSNEQFF.

This clone was observed many times. The chain has TRBV21-1 and TRBJ2-7; the table's D gene call, TRBD1, was not cross checked with the DNA. TRBV21-1 constitutes a pseudogene. CDR3 length equals 15 residues. In nucleotides, the CDR3 is TGTGCCAGCAGCAAAGTGGCGGACAGGTCCTACGAGCAGTACGTC. Encoded protein: CASSKVADRSYEQYV.

V and J are TRBV5-4 and TRBJ1-2, with TRBD1 matching over 7 bases. Losses at the gene ends were 3 bases for V and 3 bases for J; bases not matched to a gene: 5. Germline CDR1 is SGHNT and CDR2 is YYREEE (reference sequence). There are 14 residues in the CDR3. The CDR3 protein is CASSSRQGDYGYTF. CDR3 DNA sequence: TGTGCCAGCAGCTCCAGACAGGGCGACTATGGCTACACCTTC.

The chain joins TRBV5-1 to TRBJ2-2; 7 positions match TRBD1. Per the germline V gene, CDR1 is SGHRS and CDR2 is YFSETQ. The CDR3 is 18 residues long. The V segment lost 2 bases and the J segment 4 bases; nucleotides outside the gene matches: 14. CDR3 in amino acids: CASSFYRGATQGTGELFF. The DNA of the CDR3 is TGCGCCAGCAGCTTCTACAGGGGCGCGACCCAGGGCACCGGGGAGCTGTTTTTT.

The CDR3 nucleotides are TGTGCCAGCAGCTATGGGACTGGCAGGGTCGGGGTTGGCTACACCTTC. Protein product: CASSYGTGRVGVGYTF. The genes are TRBV3-1 (or the pseudogene TRBV3-2) and TRBJ1-2, with D perhaps TRBD1 (5 bases). Trimming took off 5 bases at V and 7 bases at J, with 23 bases between the two ends. Per germline, CDR1 LGHDT and CDR2 YNNKEL (reference sequence). The CDR3 is 16 residues long.

V usage is TRBV14 and J usage is TRBJ2-7; TRBD1 might be the D (5 bases). This CDR3 spans 15 amino acids. V gave up 2 bases and J gave up 4 bases, with 15 bases separating them. Germline V CDR1 and CDR2: SGHDN, FVKESK. The CDR3 reads CASSQRRQGNYEQYF. The DNA of the CDR3 is TGTGCCAGCAGCCAACGCCGTCAGGGAAATTACGAGCAGTACTTC.

DNA for the CDR3: TGTGCCAGCAGGGGACAGAAGATTGGGATAGATACGCAGTATTTT. Its translation is CASRGQKIGIDTQYF. J is TRBJ2-3 and V is TRBV6-5, with TRBD1 identical over 7 bases. This CDR3 spans 15 amino acids. Per the germline V gene, CDR1 is MNHEY and CDR2 is SVGAGI. The V and J ends lost 6 bases and 5 bases, in that order; junction bases with no gene match: 11.

J is TRBJ1-2 and V is TRBV10-3, with 9 bases fitting TRBD1. Germline V lookup: CDR1 ENHRY, CDR2 SYGVKD. The CDR3 covers 12 residues. With 11 bases clipped from V and 2 bases from J, the junction kept 3 bases outside the gene matches. For the CDR3, the DNA is TGTGCCGCGACAGGGGGGAACTATGGCTACACCTTC. Encoded protein: CAATGGNYGYTF.

The CDR3 here is CASSPPTGAGQPQHF. For the CDR3, the DNA is TGTGCCAGCAGTCCTCCGACAGGGGCGGGGCAGCCCCAGCATTTT. This chain connects TRBV28 to TRBJ1-5, with 8 nucleotides matching TRBD1. V shed 5 bases and J 7 bases; nucleotides not matched to a gene: 10. The CDR3 is 15 residues long. CDR1 and CDR2 (germline): MDHEN, SYDVKM.

The chain couples TRBV2 to TRBJ2-5, with 7 positions matching TRBD1. Per germline, CDR1 SNHLY and CDR2 FYNNEI. The V gene end was trimmed by 1 base and the J gene end by 4 bases; junction bases not matched to a gene: 3. CDR3 length: 14 amino acids. CDR3 nucleotide sequence: TGTGCCAGCAGTGAAGACAGGGGCACAGAGACCCAGTACTTC. Amino acids: CASSEDRGTETQYF.

The chain uses TRBV5-5 and TRBJ2-2, with a tentative D call TRBD1 (6 bases). The germline V and J ends were trimmed by 2 bases and 1 base, with 9 bases remaining between them. Germline values: CDR1 SGHKS, CDR2 YYEKEE (reference sequence). This CDR3 contains 15 residues. The CDR3 loop reads CASSFIGGNTGELFF. CDR3 coding DNA: TGTGCCAGCAGCTTTATAGGGGGGAACACCGGGGAGCTGTTTTTT. Full variable domain (remainder filled in from reference TRBV5-5 and TRBJ2-2): DAGVTQSPTHLIKTRGQQVTLRCSPISGHKSVSWYQQVLGQGPQFIFQYYEKEERGRGNFPDRFSARQFPNYSSELNVNALLLGDSALYLCASSFIGGNTGELFFGEGSRLTVL.

V is TRBV9 and J is TRBJ2-1, with TRBD1 matching over 12 bases. This CDR3 has 16 residues. CDR1 and CDR2 from the germline V gene are SGDLS and YYNGEE. V trimming: 0 bases; J trimming: 8 bases; junction bases outside the gene matches: 6. The chain's CDR3 is CASSVVGTGGRDEQFF. For the CDR3, the DNA is TGTGCCAGCAGCGTAGTAGGGACAGGGGGCAGGGATGAGCAGTTCTTC.

This chain joins TRBV6-5 and TRBJ2-3; weak D call: TRBD2 (6 bases). V shed 7 bases and J shed 5 bases, with 16 bases lying between them. The CDR3 consists of 14 residues. CDR1 is MNHEY and CDR2 is SVGAGI in the germline V gene. This CDR3 reads CASIYRRVIDTQYF. In DNA form, the CDR3 reads TGTGCCAGCATTTATCGGAGGGTAATAGATACGCAGTATTTT.

The chain joins TRBV28 to TRBJ2-1; the D gene is possibly TRBD2 (7 bases). The CDR3 covers 16 residues. The germline gives CDR1 MDHEN, CDR2 SYDVKM. Deletions cut 8 bases from V and 4 bases from J, with 21 bases between. Here the CDR3 DNA reads TGTGCCAGCCTTAAGACGCGGGGGCCTACTTACAATGAGCAGTTCTTC. It encodes CASLKTRGPTYNEQFF.

The rearrangement links TRBV19 to TRBJ2-5; 10 nucleotides match TRBD1. Trimming took 5 bases from V and 4 from J; bases not matched to a gene: 10. This CDR3 has 16 amino acids. Germline V gives CDR1 LNHDA, CDR2 SQIVND (reference sequence). CDR3 sequence reads: CASSDDRGLTLETQYF. The CDR3 DNA follows: TGTGCCAGTAGTGACGACAGGGGGCTGACTTTAGAGACCCAGTACTTC. The full variable domain, completed using reference TRBV19 and TRBJ2-5, is DGGITQSPKYLFRKEGQNVTLSCEQNLNHDAMYWYRQDPGQGLRLIYYSQIVNDFQKGDIAEGYSVSREKKESFPLTVTSAQKNPTAFYLCASSDDRGLTLETQYFGPGTRLLVL.

The chain joins TRBV3-1 (or the pseudogene TRBV3-2) to TRBJ2-1; D is ambiguous. The CDR3 length is 13 residues. The germline V and J ends were trimmed by 3 bases and 5 bases, with 8 bases remaining between them. The V gene's germline CDR1 is LGHDT and CDR2 YNNKEL (reference sequence). The CDR3 is CASSQGPNNEQFF. CDR3 sequence (DNA): TGTGCCAGCAGCCAGGGCCCCAACAATGAGCAGTTCTTC.

The CDR3 spells CASSLFRLGNEQFF. In DNA form, the CDR3 reads TGCGCCAGCAGCTTGTTCAGGCTGGGCAATGAGCAGTTCTTC. This chain uses TRBV5-1 with TRBJ2-1; D call uncertain. Trimming removed 1 base from V and 6 bases from J, with 11 bases in between. In germline, CDR1 is SGHRS, CDR2 YFSETQ. CDR3 length: 14 amino acids. Variable domain in full (rest from reference TRBV5-1 and TRBJ2-1): KAGVTQTPRYLIKTRGQQVTLSCSPISGHRSVSWYQQTPGQGLQFLFEYFSETQRNKGNFPGRFSGRQFSNSRSEMNVSTLELGDSALYLCASSLFRLGNEQFFGPGTRLTVL.

This clone was picked up one time. The chain couples TRBV2 to TRBJ1-2; 11 positions agree with TRBD1. The CDR3 consists of 14 residues. The ends lost 6 bases at V and 8 bases at J; junction bases unmatched: 8. From germline, CDR1 is SNHLY and CDR2 FYNNEI. CDR3 bases: TGTGCCAGCAGCTACGGACAGGGGGCTGAGGGCTACACCTTC. It specifies CASSYGQGAEGYTF.

The gene calls are TRBV28 and TRBJ1-1, with TRBD1 identical over 9 bases. Germline V gene sequence: CDR1 MDHEN, CDR2 SYDVKM. The CDR3 extends over 16 amino acids. V gave up 5 bases and J gave up 3 bases; unmatched junction bases: 10. The CDR3: CASSTAKTGGDTEAFF. The CDR3 coding sequence is TGTGCCAGCAGTACCGCAAAGACAGGGGGGGACACTGAAGCTTTCTTT. Using reference TRBV28 and TRBJ1-1 for the parts outside the CDR3, the full variable domain is DVKVTQSSRYLVKRTGEKVFLECVQDMDHENMFWYRQDPGLGLRLIYFSYDVKMKEKGDIPEGYSVSREKKERFSLILESASTNQTSMYLCASSTAKTGGDTEAFFGQGTRLTVV.

Comments on this clone: Different DNA sequences within this sample yield the same CDR3. The chain carries TRBV30 and TRBJ1-2; 7 nucleotides line up with TRBD1. This CDR3 has 13 amino acids. In germline, CDR1 is GTSNPN, CDR2 SVGIG (reference sequence). J was trimmed by 4 bases and V by 0 bases; bases with no gene match: 2. CDR3 residues: CAWSVGGGYGYTF. As DNA, the CDR3 is TGTGCCTGGAGTGTAGGGGGCGGCTATGGCTACACCTTC.

The chain recombines TRBV5-1 with TRBJ2-5, with 7 bases fitting TRBD1. The length of the CDR3 is 14 residues. Looked up from germline, CDR1 is SGHRS and CDR2 is YFSETQ. V dropped 4 bases and J dropped 1; count of bases not matched to a gene: 4. CDR3 loop: CASSTGQIQETQYF. The DNA for the CDR3 is TGCGCCAGCAGCACGGGACAGATCCAAGAGACCCAGTACTTC.

The V call is TRBV6-5, the J call TRBJ1-2, with unresolved D. CDR3 length: 11 amino acids. Germline V gene sequence: CDR1 MNHEY, CDR2 SVGAGI. The V end lost 7 bases, the J end lost 4 bases, and 7 bases lay between the germline ends. The CDR3 loop reads CASTVFYGYTF. In nucleotides, the CDR3 is TGTGCCAGCACAGTTTTCTATGGCTACACCTTC.

This chain links TRBV6-5 with TRBJ1-3; D is perhaps TRBD1 (5 bases). The V end was cut by 6 bases, the J end by 3 bases, with 12 bases between. This CDR3 has 14 amino acids. Germline CDR1 and CDR2: MNHEY and SVGAGI. CDR3 loop: CASSGGYGGNTIYF. CDR3 in DNA: TGTGCCAGCAGCGGGGGATACGGTGGAAACACCATATATTTT.

This chain links TRBV19 with TRBJ2-1; unclear D gene. Trimming took off 3 bases at V and 2 bases at J, with 14 bases between the two ends. CDR3 length: 16 residues. The germline V gene encodes CDR1 LNHDA and CDR2 SQIVND (reference sequence). The CDR3 protein is CASSIFWADTYNEQFF. CDR3 coding DNA: TGTGCCAGTAGTATTTTTTGGGCAGATACCTACAATGAGCAGTTCTTC.